The rows below give T cell receptor beta chains drawn from one sample of a study of neoadjuvant anti-PD-1 for oral cavity cancer. Some clones are missing from TCRdb's copy, which holds only in-frame ones; the method was immunoSEQ multiplex PCR. The table has 35,000 to 40,000 clones, about 36% seen once; the top ten hold approximately 16%. Sequences were derived from tumor tissue, sampled after nivolumab (anti-PD-1) treatment. The receptors here all came from a person aged 35 to 85 with oral cavity squamous cell carcinoma. Both conserved end residues are part of each CDR3. The D gene is left open where the match is weak. Part of the rows lack a size; the others show once, few, many or a class for expanded clones.

D gene	clone size	J gene	V gene	CDR3 protein	CDR3 DNA
-	-	TRBJ1-3	TRBV6-6	CASYIRSGNTIYF	TGTGCCAGCTATATCCGCTCTGGAAACACCATATATTTT
-	many	TRBJ1-3	TRBV5-1	CASSPQTGPGNTIYF	TGCGCCAGCAGCCCCCAGACGGGCCCGGGAAACACCATATATTTT
-	-	TRBJ1-1	TRBV30	CALSRGRGYTEAFF	TGTGCCCTATCCCGGGGGCGCGGGTACACTGAAGCTTTCTTT
-	few	TRBJ2-5	TRBV5-1	CASSFQETQYF	TGCGCCAGCAGCTTTCAAGAGACCCAGTACTTC
TRBD1	-	TRBJ2-7	TRBV5-1	CASSLQPGQGEYEQYF	TGCGCCAGCAGCTTACAACCGGGACAGGGGGAGTACGAGCAGTACTTC
TRBD2	-	TRBJ2-5	TRBV9	CASSVKSLAGPRGTQYF	TGTGCCAGCAGCGTAAAATCACTAGCGGGCCCAAGAGGGACCCAGTACTTC
TRBD2	many	TRBJ2-5	TRBV9	CASSVGLAEETQYF	TGTGCCAGCAGCGTAGGACTAGCGGAAGAGACCCAGTACTTC
-	-	TRBJ1-2	TRBV5-1	CASSLGRGYDYGYTF	TGCGCCAGCAGCTTAGGAAGGGGCTATGACTATGGCTACACCTTC
-	-	TRBJ1-1	TRBV29-1	CSVEGSNVRTEAFF	TGCAGCGTTGAAGGGTCAAACGTGAGGACTGAAGCTTTCTTT
-	-	TRBJ2-3	TRBV10-3	CAISEGADTQYF	TGTGCCATCAGCGAGGGAGCAGATACGCAGTATTTT
-	many	TRBJ2-3	TRBV30	CACGSTTDTQYF	TGTGCCTGCGGGTCCACCACAGATACGCAGTATTTT
-	few	TRBJ1-2	TRBV27	CASSPYRDVSYGYTF	TGTGCCAGCAGTCCCTACAGGGACGTGAGTTATGGCTACACCTTC
-	-	TRBJ1-1	TRBV30	CAWTKPDRPRTEAFF	TGTGCCTGGACTAAGCCTGACAGACCAAGGACTGAAGCTTTCTTT
-	-	TRBJ1-1	TRBV7-3	CASSLTPGEGTEAFF	TGTGCCAGCAGCTTAACCCCAGGGGAAGGAACTGAAGCTTTCTTT
-	few	TRBJ1-2	TRBV6-6	CASSPGALNYGYTF	TGTGCCAGCAGTCCCGGGGCCTTAAACTATGGCTACACCTTC
-	many	TRBJ2-2	TRBV29-1	CSVTRGVTGELFF	TGCAGCGTCACCAGGGGGGTCACCGGGGAGCTGTTTTTT
-	few	TRBJ1-2	TRBV7-2	CASSASRGYGYTF	TGTGCCAGCAGCGCCAGCCGAGGTTATGGCTACACCTTC
TRBD1	-	TRBJ1-4	TRBV6-5	CASSYSGTGSEKLFF	TGTGCCAGCAGTTACTCCGGGACAGGGTCTGAAAAACTGTTTTTT
-	-	TRBJ2-5	TRBV6-5	CASSFQGLPKETQYF	TGTGCCAGCAGTTTCCAGGGCCTCCCCAAAGAGACCCAGTACTTC
TRBD1	few	TRBJ2-3	TRBV9	CASSATGGGDTQYF	TGTGCCAGCAGCGCGACAGGGGGCGGAGATACGCAGTATTTT
-	-	TRBJ1-3	TRBV28	CASSRGQTSGNTIYF	TGTGCCAGCAGTCGGGGACAAACCTCTGGAAACACCATATATTTT
-	-	TRBJ2-3	TRBV4-1	CASSPHTTDTQYF	TGCGCCAGCAGCCCACATACGACAGATACGCAGTATTTT
-	few	TRBJ2-7	TRBV6-5	CASRSGHLYEQYF	TGTGCCAGCAGAAGTGGACATCTCTACGAGCAGTACTTC
-	-	TRBJ2-7	TRBV29-1	CSVEERAYEQYF	TGCAGCGTTGAGGAGAGGGCCTACGAGCAGTACTTC
-	many	TRBJ1-2	TRBV28	CASSLAQGYGGYTF	TGTGCCAGCAGTTTGGCGCAGGGGTATGGTGGCTACACCTTC
-	few	TRBJ1-1	TRBV9	CASSVTPYTEAFF	TGTGCCAGCAGCGTGACACCTTACACTGAAGCTTTCTTT